This T cell receptor beta chain was recorded in a study of monozygotic twins with inflammatory bowel disease. Notes on the study in general: Diversity of TCRbeta measured by inverse Simpson was lower in IBD patients than in healthy co-twins. Limited statistical power may explain no repertoire similarity difference between concordant and discordant twins. Immunosuppressive treatments were not uniform, and this may have added variability to patient repertoires.

The germline gives CDR1 SGHTA, CDR2 FQGNSA. The CDR3 has 14 residues. A note on this clonotype: Its specificity is not known.

One entry per CDR3 protein, without DNA, is what TCRdb gives after re-calling the 5' RACE reads. This table lists about 450,000 distinct CDR3 sequences. V gene TRBV7-2 combines with J gene TRBJ2-3; checking the TCRdb D call of TRBD1 is not possible without DNA. Sequenced input: blood. The TCR was taken from a human donor with ulcerative colitis or Crohn's disease, or a healthy co-twin of an affected twin (not recorded which). The CDR3 loop is CASSPGTAPDTQYF.